These 5 T cell receptor beta chains originate from one sample sequenced in a study of cytomegalovirus exposure and HLA in healthy donors. Researchers ran the PCR with 60 Vbeta and 13 Jbeta primers. Profiling relied on immunoSEQ multiplex PCR, and the TCRdb table lists in-frame clones only, not all of them. The sample consists of 160,000 or so clones, about 80% of them appearing once. The sample consisted of PBMCs. The receptors derive from a man aged 30 to 39 in good health and CMV-seropositive.

Of note for this clone: In this CDR3 the conserved last residue, phenylalanine or tryptophan, is missing, so a read error is likely. Because the CDR3's place on the DNA is in doubt, the DNA is left out and the CDR3 is given as listed by TCRdb. The chain uses TRBV21-1 and TRBJ2-7; the D call TRBD2 from the table was never checked on the DNA. TRBV21-1 is marked as a pseudogene. A total of 15 residues make up the CDR3, ends included. This CDR3 reads CASSKDSGDLYEQYL.

There are a few counts of this clone. V is TRBV5-6 and J is TRBJ2-1; a weak D match, TRBD2 (5 bases). Germline CDR1 SGHDT, CDR2 YYEEEE. The CDR3 spans 13 residues. Trimming removed 4 bases from V and 7 bases from J, with 12 bases in between. The CDR3 region is CASSRTRWNEQFF. CDR3 bases: TGTGCCAGCAGCAGAACTAGGTGGAATGAGCAGTTCTTC.

The chain is built from TRBV9 and TRBJ1-3; the D is unclear. Trimming took 0 bases from V and 0 from J, leaving 7 bases between them. Looked up from germline, CDR1 is SGDLS and CDR2 is YYNGEE. The CDR3 loop spans 15 amino acids. This CDR3 is CASSVAGTSGNTIYF. The CDR3 DNA is TGTGCCAGCAGCGTAGCAGGAACCTCTGGAAACACCATATATTTT.

The chain is built from TRBV25-1 and TRBJ2-7; 9 bases are a match to TRBD1. V lost 7 bases to trimming and J lost 4 bases; unmatched junction nucleotides: 5. The CDR3 is 13 amino acids. CDR1 is MGHDK, CDR2 SYGVNS, per germline. CDR3 sequence reads: CASTGQGYYEQYF. The DNA for the CDR3 is TGTGCCAGCACCGGACAGGGGTATTACGAGCAGTACTTC.

This clone was counted only a few times. This CDR3 reads CASSILLYSMNTEAFF. The CDR3 nucleotides are TGTGCCAGTAGTATTTTACTCTATTCTATGAACACTGAAGCTTTCTTT. The genes are TRBV19 and TRBJ1-1; D not resolved. CDR3 length: 16 amino acids. Between the trimmed V and J ends, which lost 3 bases and 0 bases, there was a span of 14 bases. Germline V CDR1 and CDR2: LNHDA, SQIVND (reference sequence). Full variable domain (rest looked up from reference TRBV19 and TRBJ1-1): DGGITQSPKYLFRKEGQNVTLSCEQNLNHDAMYWYRQDPGQGLRLIYYSQIVNDFQKGDIAEGYSVSREKKESFPLTVTSAQKNPTAFYLCASSILLYSMNTEAFFGQGTRLTVV.